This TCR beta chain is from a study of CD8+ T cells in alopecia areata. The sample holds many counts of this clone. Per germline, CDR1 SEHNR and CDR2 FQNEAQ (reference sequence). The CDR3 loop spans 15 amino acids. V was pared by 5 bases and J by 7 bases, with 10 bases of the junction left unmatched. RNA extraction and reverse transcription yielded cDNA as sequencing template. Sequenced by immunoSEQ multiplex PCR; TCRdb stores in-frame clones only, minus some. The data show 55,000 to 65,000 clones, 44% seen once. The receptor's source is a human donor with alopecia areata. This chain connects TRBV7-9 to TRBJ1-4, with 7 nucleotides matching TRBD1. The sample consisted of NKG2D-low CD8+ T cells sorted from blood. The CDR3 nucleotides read TGTGCCAGCAGCCCGACAGGGCGGAGTAGTGAAAAACTGTTTTTT. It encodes CASSPTGRSSEKLFF.